The rows below give T cell receptor beta chains drawn from one sample of a study of control samples from healthy donors and cancer patients. Produced via immunoSEQ multiplex PCR; TCRdb's table is partial and in-frame only. The data hold some 150,000 clones, with around 92% observed a single time. Sequencing was performed on blood. The receptors were sampled from a young man in good health. Both conserved end residues are part of each CDR3. A D gene is named only where the DNA matches it firmly. Size tells how often a clone was seen (once, few, many) or the class of an expanded clone, and some rows leave it out.

j_gene	d_gene	abundance	v_gene	CDR3aa	CDR3nt
TRBJ1-3	NA	NA	TRBV21-1	CASRAGNTIYF	TGTGCCAGCAGGGCTGGAAACACCATATATTTT
TRBJ2-3	TRBD2	NA	TRBV19	CASSRTSVQTDTQYF	TGTGCCAGTAGTAGGACTAGCGTACAAACAGATACGCAGTATTTT
TRBJ1-5	NA	few	TRBV19	CASIGVSGGNQPQHF	TGTGCCAGTATCGGAGTTTCCGGGGGCAATCAGCCCCAGCATTTT
TRBJ1-3	NA	NA	TRBV6-5	CASSLGQGGNTIYF	TGTGCCAGCAGTTTGGGCCAGGGTGGAAACACCATATATTTT
TRBJ2-7	NA	once	TRBV28	CASSPGQRFSYEQYF	TGTGCCAGCAGTCCAGGACAGCGCTTCTCCTACGAGCAGTACTTC
TRBJ1-5	TRBD1	NA	TRBV28	CASSAPDRGSNQPQHF	TGTGCCAGCAGCGCACCTGACAGGGGGAGTAATCAGCCCCAGCATTTT
TRBJ2-4	NA	NA	TRBV4-2	CASSQEGADIQYF	TGTGCCAGCAGCCAAGAGGGGGCCGACATTCAGTACTTC
TRBJ2-3	NA	NA	TRBV7-6	CASSSTTTPSTQYF	TGTGCCAGCAGCTCAACGACCACCCCGAGTACGCAGTATTTT
TRBJ2-3	TRBD2	NA	TRBV5-4	CASSLRAGNGTDTQYF	TGTGCCAGCAGCTTGCGAGCGGGGAACGGAACAGATACGCAGTATTTT
TRBJ2-1	TRBD2	NA	TRBV24-1	CATSDVSGTLRKNEQFF	TGTGCCACCAGTGACGTTAGCGGGACACTGAGGAAGAATGAGCAGTTCTTC
TRBJ2-1	TRBD1	NA	TRBV9	CASSVATWGQGYNEQFF	TGTGCCAGCAGCGTAGCTACGTGGGGACAGGGCTACAATGAGCAGTTCTTC
TRBJ1-4	NA	NA	TRBV10-2	CASSESRDGGEKLFF	TGCGCCAGCAGTGAGTCGAGGGACGGGGGTGAAAAACTGTTTTTT
TRBJ1-5	TRBD1	NA	TRBV6-2/TRBV6-3	CASSFSTGTFQPQHF	TGTGCCAGCAGTTTTTCGACAGGGACTTTTCAGCCCCAGCATTTT
TRBJ1-2	TRBD1	NA	TRBV4-2	CASSQDLAGGDYGYTF	TGTGCCAGCAGCCAAGATCTGGCAGGGGGGGACTATGGCTACACCTTC
TRBJ1-5	TRBD1	NA	TRBV6-5	CASSQTGINQPQHF	TGTGCCAGCAGTCAGACAGGGATTAATCAGCCCCAGCATTTT
TRBJ2-7	TRBD1	NA	TRBV18	CARGTGGVSSYEQYF	TGTGCCAGGGGGACAGGGGGCGTAAGCTCCTACGAGCAGTACTTC
TRBJ2-3	TRBD2	NA	TRBV7-3	CASSLGLALTDTQYF	TGTGCCAGCAGCCTCGGACTAGCGTTGACAGATACGCAGTATTTT
TRBJ1-1	NA	NA	TRBV6-5	CASSYSGAHTEAFF	TGTGCCAGCAGTTACTCGGGGGCTCACACTGAAGCTTTCTTT
TRBJ2-7	NA	NA	TRBV5-5	CASTPGTEYSYEQYF	TGTGCCAGCACCCCCGGGACCGAATACTCCTACGAGCAGTACTTC
TRBJ1-6	NA	NA	TRBV27	CASSNTAPGPFSPLHF	TGTGCCAGCAGTAATACTGCGCCAGGTCCCTTTTCACCCCTCCACTTT
TRBJ1-1	TRBD1	NA	TRBV5-1	CASSPPDRGGTEAFF	TGCGCCAGCAGCCCGCCCGACAGGGGAGGTACTGAAGCTTTCTTT
TRBJ2-1	NA	NA	TRBV7-9	CASSLVAGPGGDEQFF	TGTGCCAGCAGCTTAGTTGCGGGACCGGGGGGCGATGAGCAGTTCTTC
TRBJ1-1	NA	NA	TRBV28	CATNPPTSGGNTEAFF	TGTGCCACCAATCCCCCGACCAGCGGGGGGAACACTGAAGCTTTCTTT
TRBJ1-1	NA	NA	TRBV21-1	CASSKRNKADMNTEAFF	TGTGCCAGCAGCAAAAGAAATAAGGCCGACATGAACACTGAAGCTTTCTTT
TRBJ2-1	NA	NA	TRBV19	CASSMSAYNEQFF	TGTGCCAGTAGTATGAGCGCCTACAATGAGCAGTTCTTC
TRBJ2-1	TRBD1	NA	TRBV9	CASSYDRGEQFF	TGTGCCAGCAGTTACGACAGGGGTGAGCAGTTCTTC
TRBJ2-5	NA	NA	TRBV12-3/TRBV12-4	CASSLERETQYF	TGTGCCAGCAGTTTAGAGAGGGAGACCCAGTACTTC
TRBJ2-7	TRBD2	NA	TRBV7-8	CASSLGGGYEQYF	TGTGCCAGCAGCTTAGGCGGGGGCTACGAGCAGTACTTC
TRBJ1-2	NA	NA	TRBV30	CAWSVLLTGYTF	TGTGCCTGGAGTGTATTACTAACTGGCTACACCTTC
TRBJ2-5	NA	NA	TRBV10-3	CAIYGGPGETQYF	TGTGCCATCTATGGAGGACCCGGGGAGACCCAGTACTTC
TRBJ2-7	TRBD2	NA	TRBV5-1	CASSLPAGGSREQYF	TGCGCCAGCAGCTTGCCCGCGGGGGGGTCGAGAGAGCAGTACTTC
TRBJ1-1	TRBD1	NA	TRBV3-1/TRBV3-2	CASSPAGTVDIMNTEAFF	TGTGCCAGCAGCCCCGCCGGGACAGTTGACATCATGAACACTGAAGCTTTCTTT
TRBJ1-1	NA	once	TRBV5-1	CASSLVGGLGTEAFF	TGCGCCAGCAGCTTGGTTGGGGGGCTGGGCACTGAAGCTTTCTTT
TRBJ2-3	NA	NA	TRBV30	CAWTNTDTQYF	TGTGCCTGGACCAACACAGATACGCAGTATTTT
TRBJ1-3	TRBD1	NA	TRBV25-1	CASSADRGIVGNTIYF	TGTGCCAGCAGTGCGGACAGGGGGATCGTTGGAAACACCATATATTTT
TRBJ2-3	TRBD2	NA	TRBV7-3	CASSPLAGGTDTQYF	TGTGCCAGCAGCCCCTTAGCGGGGGGGACAGATACGCAGTATTTT
TRBJ2-6	TRBD1	NA	TRBV5-1	CASSLYRGSGANVLTF	TGCGCCAGCAGCCTATACAGGGGCTCTGGGGCCAACGTCCTGACTTTC
TRBJ1-2	NA	NA	TRBV27	CASSFWGGYGYTF	TGTGCCAGCAGTTTTTGGGGCGGCTATGGCTACACCTTC
TRBJ1-1	NA	once	TRBV6-4	CASRQTVNTEAFF	TGTGCCAGCAGACAAACAGTGAACACTGAAGCTTTCTTT
TRBJ1-2	NA	NA	TRBV3-1/TRBV3-2	CASSQVVTLGYTF	TGTGCCAGCAGCCAAGTGGTTACTCTTGGCTACACCTTC
TRBJ2-7	NA	NA	TRBV20-1	CSASLVGVYEQYF	TGCAGTGCTAGTCTGGTCGGGGTCTACGAGCAGTACTTC
TRBJ2-3	TRBD2	NA	TRBV7-7	CASTPGLAGSDTQYF	TGTGCCAGCACCCCGGGACTAGCGGGCTCAGATACGCAGTATTTT
TRBJ1-3	NA	many	TRBV5-4	CASSLAGGSGNTIYF	TGTGCCAGCAGCTTGGCCGGGGGCTCTGGAAACACCATATATTTT
TRBJ2-7	TRBD1	NA	TRBV5-4	CASSRTGSYEQYF	TGTGCCAGCAGTCGGACAGGGTCCTACGAGCAGTACTTC
TRBJ1-1	NA	once	TRBV6-1	CASSDVARGEAFF	TGTGCCAGCAGTGATGTGGCTCGGGGGGAGGCTTTCTTT
TRBJ1-2	TRBD1	NA	TRBV12-3/TRBV12-4	CASSSTGGVGYTF	TGTGCCAGCAGCTCGACAGGGGGCGTCGGCTACACCTTC
TRBJ1-5	TRBD1	once	TRBV9	CASSVVLWDRPFWRNQPQHF	TGTGCCAGCAGCGTTGTATTATGGGACAGGCCTTTTTGGCGCAATCAGCCCCAGCATTTT
TRBJ1-1	NA	NA	TRBV7-9	CASSLREGGNTEAFF	TGTGCCAGCAGCCTACGTGAAGGGGGGAACACTGAAGCTTTCTTT
TRBJ1-2	TRBD1	NA	TRBV25-1	CASSLLRTGAFYGYTF	TGTGCCAGCAGTCTACTTAGGACAGGAGCCTTCTATGGCTACACCTTC
TRBJ2-1	TRBD2	NA	TRBV27	CASSPLAGGGEQFF	TGTGCCAGCAGCCCTCTAGCGGGGGGCGGTGAGCAGTTCTTC
TRBJ2-3	NA	once	TRBV6-1	CASSEASAGDTQYF	TGTGCCAGCAGTGAGGCGTCAGCCGGCGATACGCAGTATTTT
TRBJ1-2	NA	once	TRBV3-1/TRBV3-2	CASSQVNPSGGGYTF	TGTGCCAGCAGCCAAGTAAACCCTTCAGGTGGTGGCTACACCTTC
TRBJ2-3	NA	NA	TRBV30	CAWNRDSTDTQYF	TGTGCCTGGAACAGGGACAGCACAGATACGCAGTATTTT
TRBJ1-5	NA	few	TRBV6-5	CASRPSRVRNQPQHF	TGTGCCAGCAGACCTAGCAGGGTTCGCAATCAGCCCCAGCATTTT